The 30 T cell receptor beta chains presented below share a single source sample, sequenced in a study of blood T cell repertoires in COVID-19. Sequenced by immunoSEQ multiplex PCR; TCRdb stores in-frame clones only, minus some. The sample holds roughly 400,000 clones, about 88% seen once. The specimen sequenced was PBMCs or T cells enriched from blood (not recorded which). The receptor source for this set is a woman between 18 and 29 years old who had been exposed to COVID-19.

This clone was counted only a few times. The rearrangement uses TRBV9 and TRBJ1-1; a weak D match, TRBD1 (6 bases). Trimming shortened V by 4 bases and J by 1 base, and 8 bases separated the two germline ends. This CDR3 has 13 residues. CDR1 is SGDLS, CDR2 YYNGEE, per germline. CDR3 sequence reads: CASSSQGNTEAFF. CDR3 in DNA: TGTGCCAGCAGCTCACAGGGGAACACTGAAGCTTTCTTT.

A word on this clone: Within the sample, other DNA sequences also encode this same CDR3. This rearrangement joins TRBV6-5 to TRBJ2-7, with 8 bases matching TRBD2. Unmatched junction bases numbered 3, after V lost 0 bases and J lost 2 bases. Germline assignment: CDR1 MNHEY and CDR2 SVGAGI. The CDR3 loop spans 15 amino acids. This chain's CDR3 is CASSYSAAGAYEQYF. CDR3 nucleotide sequence: TGTGCCAGCAGTTACTCCGCAGCGGGAGCCTACGAGCAGTACTTC.

This rearrangement joins TRBV5-6 to TRBJ2-7; D may be TRBD2 (6 bases). In germline, CDR1 is SGHDT, CDR2 YYEEEE. The V end was cut by 4 bases, the J end by 3 bases, with 17 bases between. This CDR3 is 15 amino acids long. The CDR3 region is CASSPGLMEGYEQYF. The CDR3 DNA reads as TGTGCCAGCAGCCCGGGCTTGATGGAGGGCTACGAGCAGTACTTC.

V and J are TRBV14 and TRBJ2-3; 12 nucleotides match TRBD2. This CDR3 contains 15 residues. J was trimmed by 5 bases and V by 6 bases; bases with no gene match: 6. Germline CDR1 and CDR2: SGHDN and FVKESK. Written as DNA, the CDR3 is TGTGCCAGCAGACCTAGCGGGGGGGCCCAAGATACGCAGTATTTT. It translates to CASRPSGGAQDTQYF.

The chain is built from TRBV25-1 and TRBJ1-3; no reliable D call. CDR3 length: 13 residues. Per germline, CDR1 MGHDK and CDR2 SYGVNS. V was cut by 1 base and J by 8 bases, with 9 bases left in between. CDR3 nucleotides: TGTGCCAGCAGTGAATTTGGGCGGGACACCATATATTTT. It yields the protein CASSEFGRDTIYF.

The gene calls are TRBV29-1 and TRBJ2-2; weak D call: TRBD2 (6 bases). From germline, CDR1 is SQVTM and CDR2 ANQGSEA. V was trimmed by 3 bases and J by 4 bases, leaving 12 bases between them. The CDR3 is 14 amino acids. In nucleotides, the CDR3 is TGCAGCGTTGACCTTGGGGGGATCACCGGGGAGCTGTTTTTT. Its protein product is CSVDLGGITGELFF.

V gene TRBV6-5 combines with J gene TRBJ2-6, with a tentative D call TRBD1 (5 bases). Looked up from germline, CDR1 is MNHEY and CDR2 is SVGAGI. The CDR3 sequence is 15 residues long. V was cut by 6 bases and J by 2 bases, with 11 bases left in between. The DNA of the CDR3 is TGTGCCAGCAGACCTCAGGGTACTGGGGCCAACGTCCTGACTTTC. Its translation: CASRPQGTGANVLTF.

This clone appeared a single time. In the same sample, other DNA sequences code for this CDR3. The chain carries TRBV20-1 and TRBJ2-7; D is possibly TRBD2 (6 bases). CDR1 DFQATT and CDR2 SNEGSKA come from the germline V gene (reference sequence). The V and J ends lost 3 bases and 6 bases respectively, with 6 bases between them. CDR3 length: 10 residues. CDR3 amino acids: CSARGGEQYF. The CDR3 bases are TGCAGTGCTAGGGGGGGCGAGCAGTACTTC.

The chain uses TRBV7-9 and TRBJ2-1, with TRBD2 matching 7 bases. CDR3 length: 15 amino acids. Germline assignment: CDR1 SEHNR and CDR2 FQNEAQ (reference sequence). Trimming cost V 7 bases and J 0 bases; bases outside gene matches: 6. CDR3: CASNDGGTSYNEQFF. As DNA, the CDR3 is TGTGCCAGCAACGACGGGGGGACCTCCTACAATGAGCAGTTCTTC.

The V and J genes are TRBV28 and TRBJ1-4; 11 bases align to TRBD1. Germline-derived CDR1 and CDR2 are MDHEN and SYDVKM. With 5 bases clipped from V and 8 bases from J, the junction kept 4 bases outside the gene matches. This CDR3 is built from 14 residues. The CDR3 DNA is TGTGCCAGCAGTGGACAGGGGGCTGGCGAAAAACTGTTTTTT. It yields the protein CASSGQGAGEKLFF. The full variable domain, in which reference TRBV28 and TRBJ1-4 provide the parts outside the CDR3, is DVKVTQSSRYLVKRTGEKVFLECVQDMDHENMFWYRQDPGLGLRLIYFSYDVKMKEKGDIPEGYSVSREKKERFSLILESASTNQTSMYLCASSGQGAGEKLFFGSGTQLSVL.

The J gene is TRBJ2-1, the V gene TRBV15, with 7 nucleotides matching TRBD1. The trim removed 4 bases at V and 5 bases at J, leaving 11 bases unmatched. CDR3 length equals 16 residues. The germline V gene has CDR1 LNHNV and CDR2 YYDKDF (reference sequence). The CDR3 DNA sequence: TGTGCCACCAGCATCTCAACGGGACAGTACCACAATGAGCAGTTCTTC. It encodes CATSISTGQYHNEQFF.

This sequence joins TRBV4-1 and TRBJ1-5, with no clear D. The CDR3 totals 14 residues. V was pared by 5 bases and J by 0 bases, with 8 bases between. Per germline, CDR1 MGHRA and CDR2 YSYEKL. Written as DNA, the CDR3 is TGCGCCAGCAGCATAGCCTATAGCAATCAGCCCCAGCATTTT. Translation: CASSIAYSNQPQHF.

The CDR3 DNA is TGTGCCAGCAGCCAGGGGCCCGGACCTCGTGCCGAGCAGTACTTC. Its protein product is CASSQGPGPRAEQYF. The rearrangement joins TRBV28 to TRBJ2-7; TRBD1 is a possible D gene (6 bases). Germline V gene lookup returns CDR1 MDHEN and CDR2 SYDVKM. This CDR3 contains 15 residues. The V end was cut by 6 bases, the J end by 6 bases, with 21 bases between.

The table lists this clone with a count of one. V and J are TRBV28 and TRBJ2-2; 7 nucleotides line up with TRBD2. The CDR3 consists of 16 residues. The germline V gene encodes CDR1 MDHEN and CDR2 SYDVKM. Unmatched junction bases numbered 8, after V lost 5 bases and J lost 2 bases. The chain's CDR3 is CASSRFRDYNTGELFF. The CDR3 DNA is TGTGCCAGCAGTCGATTTCGGGACTATAACACCGGGGAGCTGTTTTTT.

V gene TRBV18 combines with J gene TRBJ1-5; a weak D match, TRBD1 (5 bases). The germline CDR1 and CDR2 sequences are KGHSH and LQKENI. V lost 1 base and J 2 bases, leaving 12 bases between the germline ends. CDR3 length equals 16 residues. This CDR3 is CASSPRQGGGNQPQHF. The CDR3 nucleotides are TGTGCCAGCTCACCACGGCAGGGAGGGGGCAATCAGCCCCAGCATTTT.

The CDR3 DNA sequence: TGTGCCAGCAGCTCCTGGGGGTTTAGCGGGAGGGCCCCGCCTGGCGAGCAGTACTTC. Its protein product is CASSSWGFSGRAPPGEQYF. The V call is TRBV5-8, the J call TRBJ2-7; 11 bases fit TRBD2. V trimming: 3 bases; J trimming: 6 bases; junction bases outside the gene matches: 20. This CDR3 spans 19 amino acids. Germline CDR1 is SGHTS and CDR2 is YDEGEE.

The chain is built from TRBV14 and TRBJ2-7, with D maybe TRBD1 (5 bases). V lost 1 base to trimming and J lost 2 bases, with 15 bases between them. Germline V CDR1 and CDR2: SGHDN, FVKESK. This CDR3 spans 16 amino acids. In DNA, the CDR3 is TGTGCCAGCAGCCAAGTCGGATACAAGGGGACCTACGAGCAGTACTTC. It is translated as CASSQVGYKGTYEQYF.

This clone was recorded only once. CDR3 protein: CASSPGQLTYEQYF. CDR3 DNA sequence: TGTGCCAGCAGCCCTGGACAGCTGACCTACGAGCAGTACTTC. The chain employs TRBV7-9 and TRBJ2-7; D might be TRBD1 (6 bases). The CDR3 is 14 amino acids. Trimming cost V 5 bases and J 2 bases, with 13 bases left between them. CDR1 and CDR2 (germline): SEHNR, FQNEAQ (reference sequence).

In this sample, this clone turned up a few times. The chain recombines TRBV28 with TRBJ1-3; 7 nucleotides match TRBD1. This CDR3 has 15 amino acids. Losses at the gene ends were 6 bases for V and 0 bases for J; bases not matched to a gene: 5. Per germline, CDR1 MDHEN and CDR2 SYDVKM. The CDR3 protein is CASSPTGASGNTIYF. In nucleotides, the CDR3 is TGTGCCAGCAGCCCAACAGGGGCCTCTGGAAACACCATATATTTT.

This rearrangement joins TRBV2 to TRBJ1-4; D gene unclear. The V gene's germline CDR1 is SNHLY and CDR2 FYNNEI. With 3 bases removed from V and 8 bases from J, the gap between germline ends came to 13 bases. The CDR3 consists of 14 residues. Here the CDR3 reads CASSEEVTYEKLFF. Here the CDR3 DNA reads TGTGCCAGCAGTGAGGAGGTAACGTACGAAAAACTGTTTTTT.

This sequence joins TRBV4-3 and TRBJ2-7; 10 bases agree with TRBD1. Germline V gene data show CDR1 as LGHNA and CDR2 as YSLEER. The CDR3 runs to 18 residues. Trimming removed 0 bases from V and 2 bases from J; junction bases left unmatched: 10. The chain's CDR3 is CASSQDRGDRGLTYEQYF. CDR3 nucleotide sequence: TGCGCCAGCAGCCAAGATCGGGGGGACAGGGGCCTCACCTACGAGCAGTACTTC.

The chain combines TRBV14 with TRBJ2-5; D call uncertain. Deletions cut 1 base from V and 2 bases from J, with 11 bases between. Germline lookup yields CDR1 SGHDN and CDR2 FVKESK. The CDR3 runs 15 residues. The CDR3 nucleotides are TGTGCCAGCAGCCAAGTCATGGGCGTACAAGAGACCCAGTACTTC. Amino acid sequence: CASSQVMGVQETQYF. Complete variable domain (other parts from reference TRBV14 and TRBJ2-5): EAGVTQFPSHSVIEKGQTVTLRCDPISGHDNLYWYRRVMGKEIKFLLHFVKESKQDESGMPNNRFLAERTGGTYSTLKVQPAELEDSGVYFCASSQVMGVQETQYFGPGTRLLVL.

The chain couples TRBV6-4 to TRBJ2-1; TRBD2 might be the D (7 bases). The CDR3 is 13 residues long. Germline CDR1 is MRHNA and CDR2 is SNTAGT. The V end was cut by 3 bases, the J end by 9 bases, with 12 bases between. The CDR3 DNA reads as TGTGCCAGCAGTGAAGGGGGGGCGCGTGAGCAGTTCTTC. This sequence encodes CASSEGGAREQFF.

V is TRBV7-2 and J is TRBJ1-5, with D maybe TRBD1 (5 bases). The germline V gene has CDR1 SGHTA and CDR2 FQGNSA. V shed 2 bases and J shed 9 bases, with 11 bases lying between them. The CDR3 is made up of 13 amino acids. In nucleotides, the CDR3 is TGTGCCAGCAGCTTACCAGGGACTATGCCCCAGCATTTT. Its protein product is CASSLPGTMPQHF. Based on the CDR3 plus reference TRBV7-2 and TRBJ1-5, the full variable domain is GAGVSQSPSNKVTEKGKDVELRCDPISGHTALYWYRQSLGQGLEFLIYFQGNSAPDKSGLPSDRFSAERTGGSVSTLTIQRTQQEDSAVYLCASSLPGTMPQHFGDGTRLSIL.

The V call is TRBV4-1, the J call TRBJ2-3; 8 positions match TRBD2. CDR3 length: 17 residues. V trimming: 0 bases; J trimming: 7 bases; junction bases outside the gene matches: 12. Looked up from germline, CDR1 is MGHRA and CDR2 is YSYEKL. CDR3 sequence: CASSQDFPGGAVNTQYF. In DNA form, the CDR3 reads TGCGCCAGCAGCCAAGACTTCCCCGGGGGGGCCGTGAATACGCAGTATTTT.

This chain uses TRBV7-2 with TRBJ2-5; 12 nucleotides agree with TRBD2. Germline trimming cut 4 bases from V and 3 bases from J; bases unmatched to any gene: 6. The CDR3 length is 16 residues. Germline values: CDR1 SGHTA, CDR2 FQGNSA. The chain's CDR3 is CASSSSGLAGKETQYF. CDR3 DNA sequence: TGTGCCAGCAGCTCGTCCGGACTAGCGGGGAAAGAGACCCAGTACTTC.

This clone was recorded only once. The V gene is TRBV5-1, the J gene TRBJ2-1; 9 positions match TRBD2. CDR1 is SGHRS and CDR2 is YFSETQ in the germline V gene. V shed 4 bases and J 1 base; nucleotides not matched to a gene: 6. This CDR3 has 16 amino acids. The CDR3 reads CASSPGLALSYNEQFF. Here the CDR3 DNA reads TGCGCCAGCAGCCCAGGACTAGCGTTATCCTACAATGAGCAGTTCTTC.

J is TRBJ1-2 and V is TRBV25-1, with 7 bases matching TRBD1. Germline CDR1 is MGHDK and CDR2 is SYGVNS. Trimming took 0 bases from V and 2 from J; bases not matched to a gene: 6. There are 16 residues in the CDR3. The CDR3 spells CASSEYPSTGNYGYTF. The CDR3, as DNA: TGTGCCAGCAGTGAATATCCATCGACAGGGAACTATGGCTACACCTTC.

The rearrangement joins TRBV7-2 to TRBJ2-3; TRBD2 matches at 7 bases. The germline gives CDR1 SGHTA, CDR2 FQGNSA. The trim removed 5 bases at V and 4 bases at J, leaving 12 bases unmatched. The CDR3 runs 16 residues. The CDR3 sequence: CASSQEALAYADTQYF. The DNA for the CDR3 is TGTGCCAGCAGCCAAGAGGCACTAGCGTACGCAGATACGCAGTATTTT.

V is TRBV2 and J is TRBJ1-1; tentatively, D is TRBD1 (6 bases). V lost 1 base and J 1 base, leaving 10 bases between the germline ends. This CDR3 is 15 amino acids long. Germline assignment: CDR1 SNHLY and CDR2 FYNNEI. In DNA, the CDR3 is TGTGCCAGCAGTGAAGGGCTGGGGGCGAACACTGAAGCTTTCTTT. This gives the protein CASSEGLGANTEAFF.